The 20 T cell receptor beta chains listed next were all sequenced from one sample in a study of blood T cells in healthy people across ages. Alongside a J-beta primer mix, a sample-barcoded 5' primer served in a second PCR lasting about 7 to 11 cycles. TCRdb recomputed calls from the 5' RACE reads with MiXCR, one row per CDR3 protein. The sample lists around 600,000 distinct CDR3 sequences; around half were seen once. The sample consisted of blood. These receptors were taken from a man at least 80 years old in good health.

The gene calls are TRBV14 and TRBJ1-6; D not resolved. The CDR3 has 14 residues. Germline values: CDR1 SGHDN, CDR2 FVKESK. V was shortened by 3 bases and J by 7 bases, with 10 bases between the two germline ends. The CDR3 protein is CASSQRRDNSPLHF. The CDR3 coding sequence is TGTGCCAGCAGCCAGAGGCGAGACAATTCACCCCTCCACTTT. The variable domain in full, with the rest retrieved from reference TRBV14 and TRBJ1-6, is EAGVTQFPSHSVIEKGQTVTLRCDPISGHDNLYWYRRVMGKEIKFLLHFVKESKQDESGMPNNRFLAERTGGTYSTLKVQPAELEDSGVYFCASSQRRDNSPLHFGNGTRLTVT.

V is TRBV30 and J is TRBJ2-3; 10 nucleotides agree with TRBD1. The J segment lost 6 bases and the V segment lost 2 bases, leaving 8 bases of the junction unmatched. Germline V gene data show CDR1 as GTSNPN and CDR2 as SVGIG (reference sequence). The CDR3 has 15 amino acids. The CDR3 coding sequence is TGTGCCTGGAGTCGGGGGACAGGGGTCTCGGATACGCAGTATTTT. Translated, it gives CAWSRGTGVSDTQYF.

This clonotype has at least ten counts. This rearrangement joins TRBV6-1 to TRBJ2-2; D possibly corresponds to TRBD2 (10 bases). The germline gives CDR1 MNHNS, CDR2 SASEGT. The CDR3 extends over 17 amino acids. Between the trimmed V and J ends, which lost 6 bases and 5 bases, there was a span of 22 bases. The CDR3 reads CASRNRGLAGVTGELFF. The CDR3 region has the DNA TGTGCCAGCAGGAACAGGGGGCTAGCGGGAGTTACCGGGGAGCTGTTTTTT.

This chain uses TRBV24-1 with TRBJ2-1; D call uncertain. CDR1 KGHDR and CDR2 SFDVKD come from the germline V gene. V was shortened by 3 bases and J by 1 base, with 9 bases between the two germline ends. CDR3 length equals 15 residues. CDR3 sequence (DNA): TGTGCCACCAGTGATATCAGCGAATCCTACAATGAGCAGTTCTTC. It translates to CATSDISESYNEQFF.

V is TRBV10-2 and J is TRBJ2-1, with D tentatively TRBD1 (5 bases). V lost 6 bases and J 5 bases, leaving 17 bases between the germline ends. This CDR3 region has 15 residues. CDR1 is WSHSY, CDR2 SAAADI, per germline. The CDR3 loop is CASSQALWGNNEQFF. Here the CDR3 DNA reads TGCGCCAGCAGCCAGGCCCTATGGGGCAACAATGAGCAGTTCTTC.

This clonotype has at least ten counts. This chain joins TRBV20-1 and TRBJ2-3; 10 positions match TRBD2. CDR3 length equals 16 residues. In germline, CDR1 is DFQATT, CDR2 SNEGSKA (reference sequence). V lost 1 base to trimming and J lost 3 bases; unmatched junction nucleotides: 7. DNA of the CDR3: TGCAGTGCTAGAGTCAGCGGGAGGGCCTTAACAGATACGCAGTATTTT. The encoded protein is CSARVSGRALTDTQYF.

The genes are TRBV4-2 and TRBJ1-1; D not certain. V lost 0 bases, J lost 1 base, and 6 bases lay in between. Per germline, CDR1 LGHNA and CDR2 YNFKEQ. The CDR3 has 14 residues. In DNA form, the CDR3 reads TGTGCCAGCAGCCAAGACGGTGCGAACACTGAAGCTTTCTTT. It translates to CASSQDGANTEAFF.

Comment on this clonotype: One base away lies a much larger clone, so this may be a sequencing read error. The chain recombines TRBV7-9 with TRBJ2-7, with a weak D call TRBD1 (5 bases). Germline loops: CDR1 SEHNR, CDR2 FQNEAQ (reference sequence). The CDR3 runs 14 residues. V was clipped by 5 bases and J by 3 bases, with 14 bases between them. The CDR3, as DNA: TGTGCCAGCAGCGTGGCAGGGTCAAACTACGAGCAGTACTTC. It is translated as CASSVAGSNYEQYF. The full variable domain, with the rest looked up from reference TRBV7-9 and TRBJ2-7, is DTGVSQNPRHKITKRGQNVTFRCDPISEHNRLYWYRQTLGQGPEFLTYFQNEAQLEKSRLLSDRFSAERPKGSFSTLEIQRTEQGDSAMYLCASSVAGSNYEQYFGPGTRLTVT.

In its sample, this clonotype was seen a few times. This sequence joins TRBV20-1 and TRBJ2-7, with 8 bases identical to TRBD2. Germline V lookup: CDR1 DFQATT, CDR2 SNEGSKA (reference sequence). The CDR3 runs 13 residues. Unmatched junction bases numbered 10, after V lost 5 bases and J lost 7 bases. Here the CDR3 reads CSAFAGGLREQYF. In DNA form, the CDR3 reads TGCAGTGCTTTTGCGGGGGGTCTTCGTGAGCAGTACTTC.

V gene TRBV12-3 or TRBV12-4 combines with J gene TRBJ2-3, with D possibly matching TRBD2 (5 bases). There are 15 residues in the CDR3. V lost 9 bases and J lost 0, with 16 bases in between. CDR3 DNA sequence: TGTGCCAGTACCATTTGGAGGACTAGCACAGATACGCAGTATTTT. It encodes CASTIWRTSTDTQYF.

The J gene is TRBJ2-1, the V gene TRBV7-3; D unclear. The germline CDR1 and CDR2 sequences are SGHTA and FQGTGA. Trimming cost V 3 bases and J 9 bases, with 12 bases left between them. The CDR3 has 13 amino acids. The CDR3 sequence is CASSFSENSEQFF. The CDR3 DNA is TGTGCCAGCAGCTTCTCGGAGAACTCTGAGCAGTTCTTC.

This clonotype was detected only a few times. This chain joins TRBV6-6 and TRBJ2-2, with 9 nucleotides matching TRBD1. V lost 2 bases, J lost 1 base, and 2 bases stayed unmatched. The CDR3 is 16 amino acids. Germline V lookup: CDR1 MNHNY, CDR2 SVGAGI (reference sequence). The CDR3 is CASSYGDRVNTGELFF. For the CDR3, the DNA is TGTGCCAGCAGTTACGGGGACAGGGTGAACACCGGGGAGCTGTTTTTT.

DNA for the CDR3: TGCAGCGTTGGGGGGGCGCGGGACCACTCCTACGAGCAGTACTTC. Encoded protein: CSVGGARDHSYEQYF. J is TRBJ2-7 and V is TRBV29-1, with D perhaps TRBD1 or TRBD2 (6 bases each). The CDR3 sequence is 15 residues long. Trimming took 4 bases from V and 0 from J, leaving 16 bases between them. Germline CDR1 reads SQVTM; CDR2 reads ANQGSEA.

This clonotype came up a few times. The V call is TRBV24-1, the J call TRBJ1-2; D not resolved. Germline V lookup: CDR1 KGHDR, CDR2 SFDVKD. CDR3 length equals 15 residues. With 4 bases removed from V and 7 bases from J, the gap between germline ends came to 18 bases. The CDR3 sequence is CATSDGVESAFGYTF. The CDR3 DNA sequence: TGTGCCACCAGTGACGGCGTCGAGTCGGCATTTGGCTACACCTTC.

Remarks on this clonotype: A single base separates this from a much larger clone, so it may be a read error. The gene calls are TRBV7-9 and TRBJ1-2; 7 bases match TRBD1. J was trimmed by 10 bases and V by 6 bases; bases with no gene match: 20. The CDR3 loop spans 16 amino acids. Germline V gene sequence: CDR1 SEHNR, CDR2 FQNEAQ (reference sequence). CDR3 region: CASRDDWATGTHDYTF. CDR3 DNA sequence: TGTGCCAGCAGGGATGACTGGGCGACAGGGACACATGACTACACCTTC.

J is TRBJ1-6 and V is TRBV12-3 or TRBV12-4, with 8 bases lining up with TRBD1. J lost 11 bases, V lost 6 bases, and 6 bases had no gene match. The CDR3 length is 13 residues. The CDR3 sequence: CASSRQGTAPLHF. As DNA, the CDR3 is TGTGCCAGCAGCCGACAGGGGACGGCACCCCTCCACTTT.

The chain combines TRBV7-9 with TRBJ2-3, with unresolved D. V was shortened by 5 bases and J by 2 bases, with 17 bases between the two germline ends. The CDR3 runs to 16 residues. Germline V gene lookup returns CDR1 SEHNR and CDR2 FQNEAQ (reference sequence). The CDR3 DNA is TGTGCCAGCAGCCCTAACGGCGTCGGATTCACAGATACGCAGTATTTT. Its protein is CASSPNGVGFTDTQYF.

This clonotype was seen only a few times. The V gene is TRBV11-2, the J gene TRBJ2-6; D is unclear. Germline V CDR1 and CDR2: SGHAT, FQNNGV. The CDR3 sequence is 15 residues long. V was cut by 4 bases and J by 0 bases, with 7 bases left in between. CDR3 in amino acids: CASSSQASGANVLTF. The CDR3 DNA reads TGTGCCAGCAGCTCGCAAGCCTCTGGGGCCAACGTCCTGACTTTC.

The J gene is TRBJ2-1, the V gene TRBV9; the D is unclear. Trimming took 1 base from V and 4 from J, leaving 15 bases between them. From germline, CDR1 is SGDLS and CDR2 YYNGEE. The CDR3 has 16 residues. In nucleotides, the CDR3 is TGTGCCAGCAGCGTATGGGCCTGGACCGAATACAATGAGCAGTTCTTC. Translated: CASSVWAWTEYNEQFF.

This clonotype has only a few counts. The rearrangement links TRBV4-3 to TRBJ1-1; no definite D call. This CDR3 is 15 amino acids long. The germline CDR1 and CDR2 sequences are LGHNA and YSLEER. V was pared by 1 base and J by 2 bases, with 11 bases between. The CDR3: CASSQVLQINTEAFF. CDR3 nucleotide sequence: TGCGCCAGCAGCCAAGTCTTGCAGATTAACACTGAAGCTTTCTTT.